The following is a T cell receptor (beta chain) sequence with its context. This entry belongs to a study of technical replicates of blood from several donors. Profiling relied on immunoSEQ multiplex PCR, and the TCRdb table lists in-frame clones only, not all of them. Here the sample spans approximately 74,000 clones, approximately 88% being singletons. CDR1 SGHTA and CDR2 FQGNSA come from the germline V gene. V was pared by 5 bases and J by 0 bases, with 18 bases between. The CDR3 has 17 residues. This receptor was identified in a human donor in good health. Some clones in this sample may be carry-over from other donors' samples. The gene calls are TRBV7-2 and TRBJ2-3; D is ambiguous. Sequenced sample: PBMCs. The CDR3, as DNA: TGTGCCAGCAGCGCGAGGCCCCTAGGTGGTAGCACAGATACGCAGTATTTT. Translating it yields CASSARPLGGSTDTQYF. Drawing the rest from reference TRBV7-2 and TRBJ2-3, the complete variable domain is GAGVSQSPSNKVTEKGKDVELRCDPISGHTALYWYRQSLGQGLEFLIYFQGNSAPDKSGLPSDRFSAERTGGSVSTLTIQRTQQEDSAVYLCASSARPLGGSTDTQYFGPGTRLTVL.